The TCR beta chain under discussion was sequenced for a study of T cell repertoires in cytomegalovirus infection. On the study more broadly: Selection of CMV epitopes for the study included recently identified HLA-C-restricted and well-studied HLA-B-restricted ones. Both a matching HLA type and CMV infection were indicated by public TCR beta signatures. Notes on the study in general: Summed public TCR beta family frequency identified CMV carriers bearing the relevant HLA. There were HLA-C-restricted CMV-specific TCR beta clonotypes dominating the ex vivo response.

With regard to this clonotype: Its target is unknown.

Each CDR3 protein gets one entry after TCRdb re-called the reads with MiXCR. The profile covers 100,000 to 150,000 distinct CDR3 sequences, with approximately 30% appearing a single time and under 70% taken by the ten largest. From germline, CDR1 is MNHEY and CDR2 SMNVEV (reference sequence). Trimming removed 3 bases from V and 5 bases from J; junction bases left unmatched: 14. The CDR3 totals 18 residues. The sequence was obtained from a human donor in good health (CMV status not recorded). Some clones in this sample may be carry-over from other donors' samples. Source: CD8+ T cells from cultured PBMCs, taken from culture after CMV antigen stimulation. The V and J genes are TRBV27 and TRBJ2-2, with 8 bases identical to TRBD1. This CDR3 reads CASSLYYQGAGRTGELFF. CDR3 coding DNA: TGTGCCAGCAGTTTGTATTATCAGGGGGCGGGTCGGACCGGGGAGCTGTTTTTT.